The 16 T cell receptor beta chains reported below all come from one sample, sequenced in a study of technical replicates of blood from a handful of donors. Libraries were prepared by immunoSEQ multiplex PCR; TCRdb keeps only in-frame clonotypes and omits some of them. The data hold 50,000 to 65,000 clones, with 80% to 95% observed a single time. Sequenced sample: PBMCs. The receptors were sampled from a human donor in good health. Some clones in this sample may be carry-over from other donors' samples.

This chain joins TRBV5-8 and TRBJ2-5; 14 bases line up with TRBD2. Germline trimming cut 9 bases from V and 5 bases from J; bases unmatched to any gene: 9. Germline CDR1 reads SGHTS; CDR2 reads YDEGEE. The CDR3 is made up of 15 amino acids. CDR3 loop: CATSGTSGRRETQYF. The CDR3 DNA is TGTGCCACCTCTGGGACTAGCGGGAGACGGGAGACCCAGTACTTC.

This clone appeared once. The CDR3 nucleotides are TGTGCCAGCAGCTTAGTGCAGGGCTCTGGGGCCAACGTCCTGACTTTC. It is translated as CASSLVQGSGANVLTF. The chain has TRBV7-2 and TRBJ2-6; tentatively, D is TRBD1 (5 bases). Trimming pared 1 base from V and 0 bases from J, leaving 7 bases between. The germline V gene encodes CDR1 SGHTA and CDR2 FQGNSA. CDR3 length: 16 amino acids. Full variable domain (missing parts from reference TRBV7-2 and TRBJ2-6): GAGVSQSPSNKVTEKGKDVELRCDPISGHTALYWYRQSLGQGLEFLIYFQGNSAPDKSGLPSDRFSAERTGGSVSTLTIQRTQQEDSAVYLCASSLVQGSGANVLTFGAGSRLTVL.

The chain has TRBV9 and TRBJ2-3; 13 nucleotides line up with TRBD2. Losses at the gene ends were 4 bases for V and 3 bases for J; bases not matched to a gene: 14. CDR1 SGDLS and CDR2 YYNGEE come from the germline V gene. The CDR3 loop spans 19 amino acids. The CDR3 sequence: CASSTRSGTSGVGTDTQYF. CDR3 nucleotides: TGTGCCAGCAGCACTAGATCCGGGACTAGCGGGGTAGGGACAGATACGCAGTATTTT.

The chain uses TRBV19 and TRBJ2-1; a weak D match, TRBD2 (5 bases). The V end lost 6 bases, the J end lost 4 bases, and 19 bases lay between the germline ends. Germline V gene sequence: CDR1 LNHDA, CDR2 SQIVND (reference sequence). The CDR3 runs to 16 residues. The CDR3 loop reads CASRTRALAPYNEQFF. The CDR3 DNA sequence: TGTGCCAGTAGAACCCGGGCGCTAGCTCCATACAATGAGCAGTTCTTC.

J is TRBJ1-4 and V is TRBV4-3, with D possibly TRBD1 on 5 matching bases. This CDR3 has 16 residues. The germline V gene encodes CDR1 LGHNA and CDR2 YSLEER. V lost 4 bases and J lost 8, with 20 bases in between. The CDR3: CASSPMGGLSGEKLFF. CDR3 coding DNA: TGCGCCAGCAGCCCCATGGGGGGACTTTCAGGAGAAAAACTGTTTTTT.

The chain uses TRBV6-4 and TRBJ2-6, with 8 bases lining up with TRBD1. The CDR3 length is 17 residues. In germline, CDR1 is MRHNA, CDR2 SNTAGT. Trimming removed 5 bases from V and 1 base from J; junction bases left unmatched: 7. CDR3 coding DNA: TGTGCCAGCAGTCCGGGACAGGTTCTTTCTGGGGCCAACGTCCTGACTTTC. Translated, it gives CASSPGQVLSGANVLTF.

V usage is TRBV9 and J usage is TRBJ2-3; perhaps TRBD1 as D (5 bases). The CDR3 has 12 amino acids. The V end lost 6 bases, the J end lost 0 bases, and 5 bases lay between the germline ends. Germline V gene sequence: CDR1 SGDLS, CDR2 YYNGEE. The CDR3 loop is CASKGSTDTQYF. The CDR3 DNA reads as TGTGCCAGCAAGGGGAGCACAGATACGCAGTATTTT.

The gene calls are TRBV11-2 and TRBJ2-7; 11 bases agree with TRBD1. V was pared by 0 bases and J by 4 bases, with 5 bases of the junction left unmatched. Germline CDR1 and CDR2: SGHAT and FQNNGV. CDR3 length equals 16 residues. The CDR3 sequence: CASSLDLGTGGYEQYF. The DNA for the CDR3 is TGTGCCAGCAGCTTAGATTTGGGGACAGGGGGTTACGAGCAGTACTTC.

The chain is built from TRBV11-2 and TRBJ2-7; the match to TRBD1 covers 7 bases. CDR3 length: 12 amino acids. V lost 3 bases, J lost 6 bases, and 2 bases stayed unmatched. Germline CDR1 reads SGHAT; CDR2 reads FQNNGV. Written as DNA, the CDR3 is TGTGCCAGCAGCTTGACAGGGTTCGAGCAGTACTTC. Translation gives CASSLTGFEQYF.

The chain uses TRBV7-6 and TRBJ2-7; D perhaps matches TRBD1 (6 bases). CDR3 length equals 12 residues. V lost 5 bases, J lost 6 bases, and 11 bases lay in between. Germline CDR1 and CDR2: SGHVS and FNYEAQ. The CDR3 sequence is CASSVTGGEQYF. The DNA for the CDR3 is TGTGCCAGCAGCGTGACAGGAGGCGAGCAGTACTTC.

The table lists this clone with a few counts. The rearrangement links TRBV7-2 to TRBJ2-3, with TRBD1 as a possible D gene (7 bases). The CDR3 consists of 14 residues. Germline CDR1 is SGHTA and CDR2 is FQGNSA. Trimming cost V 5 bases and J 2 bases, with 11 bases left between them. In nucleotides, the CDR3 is TGTGCCAGCAGCCAGGGGGGATCCACAGATACGCAGTATTTT. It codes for CASSQGGSTDTQYF.

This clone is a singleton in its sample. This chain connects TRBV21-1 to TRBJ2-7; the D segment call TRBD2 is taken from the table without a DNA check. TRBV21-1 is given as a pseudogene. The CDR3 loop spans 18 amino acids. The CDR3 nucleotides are TGTGCCAGCAGCAAAAGGGGGGGCAAAACCAGGATGCCCTACGAGCAGTACTTC. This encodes CASSKRGGKTRMPYEQYF.

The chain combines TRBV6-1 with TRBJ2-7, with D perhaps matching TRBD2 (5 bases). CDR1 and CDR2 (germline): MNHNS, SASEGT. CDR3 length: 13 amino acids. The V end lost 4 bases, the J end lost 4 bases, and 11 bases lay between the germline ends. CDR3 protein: CASSGARRYEQYF. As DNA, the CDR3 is TGTGCCAGCAGTGGAGCGAGGAGGTACGAGCAGTACTTC.

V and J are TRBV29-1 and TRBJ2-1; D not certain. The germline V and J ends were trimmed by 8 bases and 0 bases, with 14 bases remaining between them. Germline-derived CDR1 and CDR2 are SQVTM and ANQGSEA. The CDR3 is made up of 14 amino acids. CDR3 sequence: CSFQSSNSYNEQFF. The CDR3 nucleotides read TGCAGCTTTCAGTCGTCCAACTCCTACAATGAGCAGTTCTTC.

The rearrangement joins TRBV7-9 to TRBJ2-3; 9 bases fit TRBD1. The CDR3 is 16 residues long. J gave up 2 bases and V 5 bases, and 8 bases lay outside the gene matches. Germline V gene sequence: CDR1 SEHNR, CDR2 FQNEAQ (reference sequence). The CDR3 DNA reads TGTGCCAGCAGCCCGAGGGACAGGGACTTCACAGATACGCAGTATTTT. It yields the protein CASSPRDRDFTDTQYF.

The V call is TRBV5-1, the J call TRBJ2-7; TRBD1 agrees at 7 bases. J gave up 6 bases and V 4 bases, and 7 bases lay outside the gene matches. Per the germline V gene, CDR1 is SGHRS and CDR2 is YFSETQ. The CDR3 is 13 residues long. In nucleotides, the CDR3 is TGCGCCAGCAGCACCGAGACAGGGACCGAGCAGTACTTC. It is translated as CASSTETGTEQYF.